Following are 9 T cell receptor beta chains from one sample sequenced in a study of metastatic and nonmetastatic thyroid tumors. Each patient went into thyroid surgery without having received any treatment. TCRdb re-called the PCR reads via MiXCR. The data contain thousands of clones, roughly 14% of them seen just once; the ten biggest clones take up more than 5%. Material for sequencing was blood. The receptors originated from a female donor with papillary thyroid cancer or a benign thyroid nodule (not recorded which). Some clones in this sample may be carry-over from other donors' samples.

This clone was seen at least ten times. The rearrangement links TRBV20-1 to TRBJ2-7, with TRBD2 matching 10 bases. This CDR3 contains 16 residues. Germline V CDR1 and CDR2: DFQATT, SNEGSKA (reference sequence). Trimming removed 6 bases from V and 5 bases from J; junction bases left unmatched: 16. Written as DNA, the CDR3 is TGCAGTGCCAGGGAACCCAGGGGACTAGCGCGGCACGAGCAGTACTTC. The encoded protein is CSAREPRGLARHEQYF.

On this clone itself: A much larger clone is a single base away; this may be a read error. The sample contains more than one DNA sequence encoding this CDR3. This rearrangement joins TRBV20-1 to TRBJ2-7; perhaps TRBD2 as D (6 bases). This CDR3 has 15 amino acids. Germline-derived CDR1 and CDR2 are DFQATT and SNEGSKA (reference sequence). The germline V and J ends were trimmed by 8 bases and 2 bases, with 22 bases remaining between them. CDR3 protein: CSPRRGLADAYEQYF. The CDR3, as DNA: TGCAGTCCTCGGAGGGGTCTGGCGGACGCCTACGAGCAGTACTTC.

This clone is medium-sized. V gene TRBV5-1 combines with J gene TRBJ1-2; 10 bases match TRBD1. This CDR3 is built from 14 residues. CDR1 is SGHRS and CDR2 is YFSETQ in the germline V gene. The J segment lost 3 bases and the V segment lost 3 bases, leaving 2 bases of the junction unmatched. The chain's CDR3 is CASSWGTGDYGYTF. The CDR3 nucleotides are TGCGCCAGCAGCTGGGGGACAGGGGACTATGGCTACACCTTC. Together with reference TRBV5-1 and TRBJ1-2, the CDR3 gives the full variable domain: KAGVTQTPRYLIKTRGQQVTLSCSPISGHRSVSWYQQTPGQGLQFLFEYFSETQRNKGNFPGRFSGRQFSNSRSEMNVSTLELGDSALYLCASSWGTGDYGYTFGSGTRLTVV.

The genes are TRBV30 and TRBJ2-5, with 9 nucleotides matching TRBD2. After removal of 2 bases from V and 0 bases from J, the junction contained 4 bases not matched to a gene. Germline V gene data show CDR1 as GTSNPN and CDR2 as SVGIG (reference sequence). The CDR3 sequence is 15 residues long. The CDR3 protein is CAWSRGLAYQETQYF. CDR3 DNA sequence: TGTGCCTGGAGTCGAGGACTAGCGTACCAAGAGACCCAGTACTTC.

This clone has more than one count but fewer than ten. The chain joins TRBV9 to TRBJ2-1; TRBD2 agrees at 8 bases. The CDR3 length is 15 residues. V lost 0 bases, J lost 10 bases, and 9 bases stayed unmatched. Germline values: CDR1 SGDLS, CDR2 YYNGEE. The CDR3 DNA reads as TGTGCCAGCAGCGTAGGCGGGGGGCATGACAGGGAGCAGTTCTTC. It translates to CASSVGGGHDREQFF.

By share, this clone ranks as medium-sized. In DNA, the CDR3 is TGCAGTGCTAGATTAGGAGACTATGGCTACACCTTC. This gives the protein CSARLGDYGYTF. The V call is TRBV20-1, the J call TRBJ1-2; D is undetermined. CDR3 size: 12 residues. Germline CDR1 reads DFQATT; CDR2 reads SNEGSKA (reference sequence). Trimming cost V 2 bases and J 3 bases, with 7 bases left between them.

This clone was counted ten times or more. The chain employs TRBV3-1 and TRBJ2-7, with TRBD2 as a possible D gene (5 bases). In germline, CDR1 is LGHDT, CDR2 YNNKEL (reference sequence). The CDR3 spans 15 residues. Deletions cut 4 bases from V and 3 bases from J, with 16 bases between. The CDR3 here is CASSPSWLADYEQYF. CDR3 DNA: TGTGCCAGCAGCCCCTCGTGGCTAGCAGACTACGAGCAGTACTTC.

The rearrangement uses TRBV4-2 and TRBJ1-5; D ambiguous. The CDR3 has 13 amino acids. Germline lookup yields CDR1 LGHNA and CDR2 YNFKEQ. The V end lost 3 bases, the J end lost 15 bases, and 18 bases lay between the germline ends. The CDR3, as DNA: TGTGCCAGCAGCCAGAGTGATGGTCAGCCCGTGCATTTT. It is translated as CASSQSDGQPVHF.

In this sample, this clone turned up a few times. The gene calls are TRBV19 and TRBJ1-2; tentative D call: TRBD1 (6 bases). V was pared by 5 bases and J by 8 bases, with 18 bases between. CDR1 LNHDA and CDR2 SQIVND come from the germline V gene (reference sequence). CDR3 length: 14 amino acids. CDR3 in DNA: TGTGCCAGTAGTCCGGACAGTGGTTTAGGCGGCTACACCTTC. Protein sequence: CASSPDSGLGGYTF.